Listed below are T cell receptor beta chains from one sample, sequenced in a study of graft-versus-host responses after intestinal transplantation. Repertoires were generated with immunoSEQ multiplex PCR, while TCRdb's copy carries only in-frame clones and drops some. The sample lists about 120,000 clones, 90% to 95% seen once, with 0.095% to 0.15% in the top ten. The antigens of these receptors remain unknown. Specimen: unstimulated CD4+ T cells sorted from spleen or lymph node cells, collected before intestinal transplant. These TCRs come from a human donor who received an intestinal transplant. The CDR3 runs from the conserved cysteine through the conserved F or W. D genes are given only for firm matches. Rows give clone size only sometimes, using once, few, many, or a class for an expanded clone.

j_call clone_size v_call d_call cdr3_nt cdr3_aa
TRBJ2-7 - TRBV19 - TGTGCGGCGGGGAGGCTTACCTACGAGCAGTACTTC CAAGRLTYEQYF
TRBJ2-3 - TRBV11-2 - TGTGCCAGCAGCTTGTCGGAGGTCGGGTCGGCAGATACGCAGTATTTT CASSLSEVGSADTQYF
TRBJ2-1 - TRBV5-1 TRBD2 TGCGCCAGCAGCTTGGGCGGGAGTCAGGATGAGCAGTTCTTC CASSLGGSQDEQFF
TRBJ1-3 - TRBV30 TRBD1 TGTGCCTGGGGGGGACAGGGCATACCGAACACCATATATTTT CAWGGQGIPNTIYF
TRBJ2-5 - TRBV7-9 - TGTGCCAGCAGCTTGGTCCAAGAGACCCAGTACTTC CASSLVQETQYF
TRBJ1-2 - TRBV29-1 - TGCAGCGTTGACCTGGGTTACTGGGGGGCCCTGGGTGGCTACACCTTC CSVDLGYWGALGGYTF
TRBJ1-2 - TRBV18 TRBD1 TGTGCCAGCTCACCCCAAGTGGGACAGCTAAACTATGGCTACACCTTC CASSPQVGQLNYGYTF
TRBJ2-2 - TRBV7-2 TRBD2 TGTGCCAGCAGCTTAGCGGGACTAGCGGGAGGAGGCGCGAACACCGGGGAGCTGTTTTTT CASSLAGLAGGGANTGELFF
TRBJ1-2 - TRBV28 - TGTGCCAGCAGTTTAACCGGAAACTATGGCTACACCTTC CASSLTGNYGYTF
TRBJ1-5 - TRBV30 - TGTGCCTGGAGTGCACGCGGGGGAACGCCCCAGCATTTT CAWSARGGTPQHF
TRBJ1-1 - TRBV7-9 - TGTGCCAGCAGCGTCCAGGGGTCGAACACTGAAGCTTTCTTT CASSVQGSNTEAFF
TRBJ1-4 - TRBV9 TRBD1 TGTGCCAGCAGCACCCCGGGGACAGGGCAGCGAAAACTGTTTTTT CASSTPGTGQRKLFF
TRBJ1-2 - TRBV6-5 TRBD1 TGTGCCAGCAGTTACGGCCAGGGGGGTGGCTACACCTTC CASSYGQGGGYTF
TRBJ1-4 - TRBV18 - TGTGCCAGCTCACCACGGGGTGGGGAAAAACTGTTTTTT CASSPRGGEKLFF
TRBJ2-7 - TRBV15 - TGTGCCACCAGCAGAGAGGCCGGGGGACCAGGTCTAATCAACGAGCAGTACTTC CATSREAGGPGLINEQYF
TRBJ1-1 - TRBV7-9 - TGTGCCAGCAGCTTAAGGGCAGGGTCGAACACTGAAGCTTTCTTT CASSLRAGSNTEAFF
TRBJ2-5 - TRBV5-1 - TGCGCCAGCAGCAAGGGCCAAGAGACCCAGTACTTC CASSKGQETQYF
TRBJ1-2 few TRBV28 TRBD1 TGTGCCAGCAGTGCCTACAGGGGGCAAGGATATGGCTACACCTTC CASSAYRGQGYGYTF
TRBJ1-4 - TRBV5-1 - TGCGCCAGCAGCCTCGGACACAGTAGCGAAAAACTGTTTTTT CASSLGHSSEKLFF
TRBJ2-7 - TRBV7-3 - TGTGCCAGCAGCGCCCCCGGCCGGTCCGAGCAGTACTTC CASSAPGRSEQYF
TRBJ2-1 - TRBV11-2 TRBD1 TGTGCCAGCAGATACAACAGGGGGCGGCAGGTCAATGAGCAGTTCTTC CASRYNRGRQVNEQFF
TRBJ1-1 - TRBV19 - TGTGCCAGCACCCTCCAGAGGAACACTGAAGCTTTCTTT CASTLQRNTEAFF
TRBJ1-1 - TRBV7-9 - TGTGCCAGCAGCTCCAGAACGGTAGGGAACACTGAAGCTTTCTTT CASSSRTVGNTEAFF
TRBJ2-3 - TRBV19 TRBD1 TGTGCCAGTAGTATAAGGGGACAGGGTGGCACAGATACGCAGTATTTT CASSIRGQGGTDTQYF
TRBJ1-4 - TRBV5-1 TRBD1 TGCGCCAGCAGCTCAAGACAGGGATATAATGAAAAACTGTTTTTT CASSSRQGYNEKLFF
TRBJ1-1 few TRBV7-9 TRBD1 TGTGCCAGCAGCTCCACGGGACAGGGGGTTTCAGCTTTCTTT CASSSTGQGVSAFF
TRBJ1-1 once TRBV19 - TGTGCCAGTAGTATACCTCGACATTTCGGGACTGAAGCTTTCTTT CASSIPRHFGTEAFF
TRBJ2-7 few TRBV5-1 - TGCGCCAGCAGCTTGGAGGGTGAGCAGTACTTC CASSLEGEQYF
TRBJ1-2 - TRBV5-6 - TGTGCCAGCAGCCCCCTGACAGCCCCCGTTTCTAACTATGGCTACACCTTC CASSPLTAPVSNYGYTF
TRBJ1-1 - TRBV20-1 - TGCAGTGCTAGGAAGGACACTGAAGCTTTCTTT CSARKDTEAFF
TRBJ2-5 - TRBV11-1 - TGTGCCAGCAGCTTAGCGATAGGGGAGCAAGAGACCCAGTACTTC CASSLAIGEQETQYF
TRBJ1-2 - TRBV29-1 - TGCAGCTTCCGATCAGGGACGAATGGCTACACCTTC CSFRSGTNGYTF
TRBJ1-2 - TRBV10-1 - TGCGCCAGCAGCTCCGGACAACTGCAGGGCTACACCTTC CASSSGQLQGYTF
TRBJ2-2 few TRBV2 - TGTGCCAGCAGGGCGACGGACACCGGGGAGCTGTTTTTT CASRATDTGELFF
TRBJ2-5 once TRBV30 TRBD1 TGTGCCTGGTCGGGGGACAGGGAGAAGTACTTC CAWSGDREKYF
TRBJ1-2 - TRBV6-4 TRBD1 TGTGCCAGCAGTGTGTCAGGGGGTGATCCTGTCTGGGGCTACACCTTC CASSVSGGDPVWGYTF
TRBJ2-1 - TRBV7-2 - TGTGCCAGCAGCCCTGACCGCGATGAGCAGTTCTTC CASSPDRDEQFF
TRBJ2-3 - TRBV5-1 - TGCGCCAGCAGCTTAAGACAGCCCACAGATACGCAGTATTTT CASSLRQPTDTQYF
TRBJ2-7 - TRBV30 TRBD1 TGTGCCTGGACAAAGCAGGGGGCGTTCTACGAGCAGTACTTC CAWTKQGAFYEQYF
TRBJ1-1 - TRBV11-3 - TGTGCCAGCAGTTTCGAAGGGGCGGGTGAAGCTTTCTTT CASSFEGAGEAFF
TRBJ2-2 - TRBV10-1 TRBD1 TGCGCCAGCAGTGAACAGGGGAATGCCGGGGAGCTGTTTTTT CASSEQGNAGELFF
TRBJ2-7 once TRBV5-1 TRBD2 TGCGCCAGCAGCCGTAGCGGGAGGGCCGCCACGGACGACGAGCAGTACTTC CASSRSGRAATDDEQYF
TRBJ2-7 - TRBV11-1 - TGTGCCAGCAGCCCAGTCAGTCGTCCCTACGAGCAGTACTTC CASSPVSRPYEQYF
TRBJ2-1 - TRBV5-6 - TGTGCCAGCAGCTTATTCGATGAGCAGTTCTTC CASSLFDEQFF